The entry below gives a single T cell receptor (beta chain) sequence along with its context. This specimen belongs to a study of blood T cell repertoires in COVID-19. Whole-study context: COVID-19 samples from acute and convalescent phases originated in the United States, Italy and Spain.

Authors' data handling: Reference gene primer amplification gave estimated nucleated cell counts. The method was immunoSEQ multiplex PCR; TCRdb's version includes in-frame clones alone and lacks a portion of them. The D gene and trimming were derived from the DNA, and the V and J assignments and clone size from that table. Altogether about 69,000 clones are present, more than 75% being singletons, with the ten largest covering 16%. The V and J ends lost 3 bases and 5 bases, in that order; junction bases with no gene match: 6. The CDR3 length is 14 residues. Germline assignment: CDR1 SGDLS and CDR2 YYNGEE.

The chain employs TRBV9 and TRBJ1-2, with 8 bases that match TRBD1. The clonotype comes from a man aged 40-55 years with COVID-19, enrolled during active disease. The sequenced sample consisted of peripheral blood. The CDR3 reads CASSGTDRGYGYTF. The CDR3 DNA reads TGTGCCAGCAGCGGTACTGACAGGGGATATGGCTACACCTTC.